These T cell receptor beta chains were read from a single sample in a study of control samples from healthy donors and cancer patients. Sequencing used immunoSEQ multiplex PCR; TCRdb keeps in-frame clones, though not all of them. In the table there are roughly 190,000 clones, around 93% of which are singletons. Sequenced input: blood. Receptors originate from a man under 40 in good health. Both conserved end residues are part of each CDR3. D genes are given only for firm matches. Size is stated for part of the rows, as once, few or many counts, or as a class when the clone is expanded.

clone_size	d_call	v_call	j_call	cdr3_nt	cdr3_aa
-	-	TRBV27	TRBJ2-3	TGTGCCAGCAGTTTAGGGGAACGGGATACGCAGTATTTT	CASSLGERDTQYF
once	TRBD1	TRBV2	TRBJ1-2	TGTGCCAGCATTTGGGACAGGAACTATGGCTACACCTTC	CASIWDRNYGYTF
once	-	TRBV3-1/TRBV3-2	TRBJ2-2	TGTGCCAGCAGCCCGGTATTGGGCGGGGAGCTGTTTTTT	CASSPVLGGELFF
-	TRBD1	TRBV5-6	TRBJ1-1	TGTGCCAGCGTCAAGACAGGGATTGAAGCTTTCTTT	CASVKTGIEAFF
-	TRBD1	TRBV7-9	TRBJ2-5	TGTGCCAGCAGCCTAGGTGTGGCGGACAGGGCTCAAGAGACCCAGTACTTC	CASSLGVADRAQETQYF
-	TRBD2	TRBV3-1/TRBV3-2	TRBJ2-2	TGTGCCAGCATCAGCGGGGGGGCTATCGGGGAGCTGTTTTTT	CASISGGAIGELFF
-	-	TRBV7-3	TRBJ2-3	TGTGCCAGCAGCTTAGACGGGGGCACAGATACGCAGTATTTT	CASSLDGGTDTQYF
-	-	TRBV9	TRBJ1-4	TGTGCCAGCAGCCAAACCCAGGGTGGGTATGAAAAACTGTTTTTT	CASSQTQGGYEKLFF
-	-	TRBV27	TRBJ1-1	TGTGCCAGCAGCCTCTCACAGGGTTGGACTGAAGCTTTCTTT	CASSLSQGWTEAFF
-	-	TRBV5-4	TRBJ2-5	TGTGCCAGCAGCTTGGACTGGGGAGAGACCCAGTACTTC	CASSLDWGETQYF
-	TRBD2	TRBV19	TRBJ2-7	TGTGCCAGTACCGACCCGGGGGGTGATGGCGAGCAGTACTTC	CASTDPGGDGEQYF
-	-	TRBV27	TRBJ1-6	TGTGCCAGCAGTTCGGGGGAGTCCTATAATTCACCCCTCCACTTT	CASSSGESYNSPLHF
-	-	TRBV7-2	TRBJ1-3	TGTGCCAGCAGCGGGGGGCCAGCCTCTGGAAACACCATATATTTT	CASSGGPASGNTIYF
-	-	TRBV4-1	TRBJ1-1	TGCGCCAGCAGCCGCTACATGAACACTGAAGCTTTCTTT	CASSRYMNTEAFF
-	TRBD1	TRBV5-6	TRBJ2-7	TGTGCCAGCAGCTTCTACGGGACAGACTCCTACGAGCAGTACTTC	CASSFYGTDSYEQYF
-	-	TRBV7-9	TRBJ1-3	TGTGCCAGCAGCTTAGTCATGCCCGACGGAAACACCATATATTTT	CASSLVMPDGNTIYF
-	-	TRBV2	TRBJ1-6	TGTGCCAGCAGTAAAACTAGTCCCGTCGGGTCCCTCCACTTT	CASSKTSPVGSLHF
many	-	TRBV6-5	TRBJ2-2	TGTGCCAGCAAATTGAGGCGGAACACCGGGGAGCTGTTTTTT	CASKLRRNTGELFF
-	-	TRBV7-9	TRBJ1-2	TGTGCCAGCCAGGCGGGCAGCTATGGCTACACCTTC	CASQAGSYGYTF
-	-	TRBV6-5	TRBJ1-1	TGTGCCAGCAGCGTCGGAGTGAACACTGAAGCTTTCTTT	CASSVGVNTEAFF
-	-	TRBV11-3	TRBJ2-1	TGTGCCAGCAGCTACAATAGTGTCCCAACAACCGAGCAGTTCTTC	CASSYNSVPTTEQFF
-	-	TRBV5-1	TRBJ1-2	TGCGCCAGCAGGCCCGGAGGGGGGACGTATGGCTACACCTTC	CASRPGGGTYGYTF
-	-	TRBV2	TRBJ1-2	TGTGCCAGCAGTGAAGCGTCAGGACTGTACTATGGCTACACCTTC	CASSEASGLYYGYTF
once	-	TRBV24-1	TRBJ1-2	TGTGCCACCAGTGCAGGGCCGCCTTATGGCTACACCTTC	CATSAGPPYGYTF
-	-	TRBV30	TRBJ2-3	TGTGCCTGGAGTTCTTTGTTTGGGGCTAAATCGGGCACAGATACGCAGTATTTT	CAWSSLFGAKSGTDTQYF
-	TRBD1	TRBV9	TRBJ2-2	TGTGCCAGCAGCCAAACAGGGACAGCGAACACCGGGGAGCTGTTTTTT	CASSQTGTANTGELFF
-	TRBD2	TRBV5-1	TRBJ2-5	TGCGCCAGCAGCTTGGCAGCGGGGGGTAGGGGAGAGACCCAGTACTTC	CASSLAAGGRGETQYF
-	-	TRBV2	TRBJ1-2	TGTGCCAGCAGGTCCACGGGGAATGGCTACACCTTC	CASRSTGNGYTF
-	-	TRBV6-5	TRBJ2-7	TGTGCCAGCAGTTACTCGAAAAACTCCCACGAGCAGTACTTC	CASSYSKNSHEQYF
-	TRBD1	TRBV7-9	TRBJ1-1	TGTGCCAGCAGCCCCCACCTCGACAGGGCTGATGCTTTCTTT	CASSPHLDRADAFF
-	-	TRBV6-6	TRBJ1-5	TGTGCCAGCAGTATCGTAGGGGCGGAGCAGCCCCAGCATTTT	CASSIVGAEQPQHF
-	-	TRBV7-8	TRBJ2-7	TGTGCCAGCAGCCGTACTAGGATAGGCTCCTACGAGCAGTACTTC	CASSRTRIGSYEQYF
-	TRBD1	TRBV19	TRBJ2-3	TGTGCCAGTTTCGACAGGGGCGATCCGGATACGCAGTATTTT	CASFDRGDPDTQYF
-	-	TRBV27	TRBJ1-6	TGTGCCAGCAGTTTGTATTTCGGGAGTTCCTATAATTCACCCCTCCACTTT	CASSLYFGSSYNSPLHF
-	-	TRBV20-1	TRBJ1-2	TGCAGTGCTAGTCGGGCCGTTTGGACCCCGGATGGCTACACCTTC	CSASRAVWTPDGYTF
once	-	TRBV11-2	TRBJ2-3	TGTGCCAGCAGCCCGGGGACACTTACTGGGGATACGCAGTATTTT	CASSPGTLTGDTQYF
-	-	TRBV21-1	TRBJ2-2	TGTGCCAGCAGCAAGATCTCCGGGGAGCTGTTTTTT	CASSKISGELFF
-	-	TRBV6-5	TRBJ1-2	TGTGCCAGCGACTTCGATCCGCAGGGAGGCTACACCTTC	CASDFDPQGGYTF
few	-	TRBV12-3/TRBV12-4	TRBJ2-7	TGTGCCAGCAGTTCCCCCCCGAACGAGCAGTACTTC	CASSSPPNEQYF
-	-	TRBV7-8	TRBJ1-3	TGTGCCAGCAGCTTAGCGCCGGGGAGCAACAGGGCTGGAAACACCATATATTTT	CASSLAPGSNRAGNTIYF
-	TRBD1	TRBV7-9	TRBJ1-2	TGTGCCAGCAGAATACAGGGGCTTCCCTATGGCTACACCTTC	CASRIQGLPYGYTF
-	-	TRBV7-7	TRBJ2-2	TGTGCCAGCAGCGAGGGACCGGGACTCATTAAAGGGGAGCTGTTTTTT	CASSEGPGLIKGELFF
-	TRBD2	TRBV27	TRBJ2-1	TGTGCCAGCAGCCACCGACCCAGCGGGGACAATGAGCAGTTCTTC	CASSHRPSGDNEQFF
-	-	TRBV6-4	TRBJ2-2	TGTGCCAGCAGTGGGGACCCGGGGTCCGGGGAGCTGTTTTTT	CASSGDPGSGELFF
-	-	TRBV25-1	TRBJ1-6	TGTGCCAGCAGTCGGGACATCGGTGGGCCCTATAATTCACCCCTCCACTTT	CASSRDIGGPYNSPLHF
-	TRBD1	TRBV7-6	TRBJ2-7	TGTGCCAGCAGCTCAGGACAGGGAGTTAGCTACGAGCAGTACTTC	CASSSGQGVSYEQYF
-	-	TRBV6-5	TRBJ1-1	TGTGCCAGCAGGGCGACAGTGAACACTGAAGCTTTCTTT	CASRATVNTEAFF
-	TRBD2	TRBV27	TRBJ2-5	TGTGCCAGCTGGGCGGGGGGCTCCCAAGAGACCCAGTACTTC	CASWAGGSQETQYF
-	-	TRBV5-1	TRBJ2-7	TGCGCCAGCAGCTTGGTATCAGGGAACAGCGAGCAGTACTTC	CASSLVSGNSEQYF
-	-	TRBV20-1	TRBJ1-1	TGCAGTGCTACCCCAGGGCCTGAAGCTTTCTTT	CSATPGPEAFF
-	-	TRBV5-1	TRBJ2-7	TGCGCCAGCAGCTTTTCAGGTCCCTACGAGCAGTACTTC	CASSFSGPYEQYF
once	-	TRBV19	TRBJ1-4	TGTGCCAGTAGTTCCCGGGAGGGCGGGGCTAATGAAAAACTGTTTTTT	CASSSREGGANEKLFF
-	-	TRBV4-1	TRBJ1-1	TGCGCCAGCAGCCAAGAGGCAGGGTTCACTGAAGCTTTCTTT	CASSQEAGFTEAFF